The next 3 T cell receptor beta chains were all read from a single sample in a study of blood T cell repertoires in COVID-19. Generated by immunoSEQ multiplex PCR, the TCRdb table keeps only in-frame clones and is missing some. The top ten clones hold 1% of a sample with about 310,000 clones, 87% of them seen once. The source material was peripheral blood. The receptors derive from a man aged 45 to 65 with active or convalescent COVID-19.

The gene calls are TRBV18 and TRBJ2-7; 12 bases agree with TRBD2. V lost 6 bases and J lost 6; bases outside the gene matches: 9. Germline values: CDR1 KGHSH, CDR2 LQKENI. The CDR3 spans 15 residues. CDR3 sequence: CASSLLTSGGGEQYF. CDR3 coding DNA: TGTGCCAGCTCCCTCCTGACTAGCGGGGGAGGCGAGCAGTACTTC.

The chain couples TRBV4-3 to TRBJ2-3; 14 bases match TRBD2. With V trimmed by 0 bases and J by 7 bases, 15 bases remained unmatched. Looked up from germline, CDR1 is LGHNA and CDR2 is YSLEER. This CDR3 spans 20 amino acids. The CDR3 nucleotides read TGCGCCAGCAGCCAAGAGCTCGCTGCCCGACTAGCGGGGGGGCTGAATACGCAGTATTTT. It is translated as CASSQELAARLAGGLNTQYF.

CDR3 loop: CSASPPGGANYGYTF. Here the CDR3 DNA reads TGCAGTGCTAGTCCCCCAGGGGGCGCCAACTATGGCTACACCTTC. The rearrangement uses TRBV20-1 and TRBJ1-2, with 8 bases aligning to TRBD1. This CDR3 has 15 residues. The ends lost 3 bases at V and 2 bases at J; junction bases unmatched: 8. Germline-derived CDR1 and CDR2 are DFQATT and SNEGSKA (reference sequence).